This TCR beta chain was sequenced during a study of T cell responses to AZD1222 COVID-19 vaccine (dated by TCRdb to the early 2020s). Describing the broader study: TCR sequencing covered roughly 230 trial participants: about 210 given two doses of AZD1222 and about 26 given two doses of MenACWY control vaccine. Enrollment into the trials was organized by age into subgroups of 18-55, 56-69 and 70-plus years, and those subgroups contained approximately 150, 30 and 60 TCR-sequenced participants, respectively.

This sample's time point label indicates: about 28 days (+/-7) after the second vaccine dose. AZD1222 recipients whose second dose came at about 4 weeks and those whose second dose came at about 12 weeks were combined into one group, since spike-specific TCR depth and breadth did not differ between the two schedules. Samples from vaccinated people were obtained from the UK trials COV001 and COV002, which included a single-blind randomized controlled phase 2/3 trial of AZD1222 (ChAdOx1 nCoV-19) in healthy adults. For TCRbeta chain sequencing, PBMC samples were collected from trial participants at day 0 and at day 28 after the second dose. The CDR3 regions of human TCRbeta chains were subjected to immunosequencing. On the study's bioinformatics: TCRs in the repertoires were compared against a reference library of SARS-CoV-2-specific TCRs that had been generated with the MIRA antigen-specificity platform. Breadth was defined as the fraction of unique TCRs that were SARS-CoV-2-associated. Depth was defined as the fraction of total T cells that were SARS-CoV-2-associated. Using the MIRA data, every spike-specific TCR was mapped to the spike region that the TCR reacted to and assigned to either a CD4 or a CD8 class. Log10-transformed breadth and depth values were compared by one-way ANOVA with Sidak's multiple comparisons tests. Held by TCRdb, this immuneACCESS table contains in-frame sequences only and omits some clones. Under half of the omission traces to an unresolved V gene where checked; the cause of the rest is unknown. Clone size and the V and J calls come from that table; the DNA yielded D and trimming. This sample has approximately 77,000 clones in its table, and approximately 85% of those were observed once. About 3.5% of the sample belongs to the ten largest clones.

Regarding this clone: Its antigen has not been determined. Nothing much larger sits one base from this clone, and base qualities are not available.

V ends up 5 bases short and J 0 bases short, with an unmatched junction base count of 10. Reading from cysteine to phenylalanine, the CDR3 counts 17 amino acids. The retained sequence is limited to the CDR3, 51 bases, with the frame set at the first base. CDR1 and CDR2, per the germline V gene, are KGHDR and SFDVKD. On the study overall, not on this receptor specifically: Conclusions about previously exposed vaccinees were limited because only six or seven AZD1222 recipients were SARS-CoV-2 seropositive at baseline. Participants were mostly white British, with more females than males. The authors suggested clonal diversity may have been underestimated. The whole spike protein was spanned by vaccine-associated CD4 TCRs, and dominant responses were seen in regions 160-218 and 743-854. Because no day 14 peak-response samples were available, repertoires were characterized only after the peak T cell response. Reportedly, close to half of the unique spike-specific TCRs recognized epitopes lying outside the regions that are mutated in the B.1.351 and B.1.1.7 variants. Spike-specific TCR breadth and depth rose significantly after two AZD1222 doses compared with day 0 and with MenACWY recipients. In the small 56-69-year group, the increase in depth fell short of significance, most likely because of low power.

Material: peripheral blood, obtained 28 days after the second AZD1222 dose. The sequence derives from an adult who received the AZD1222 COVID-19 vaccine. The chain is assembled from TRBV24-1 and TRBJ2-3, with 7 middle bases fitting TRBD1. The CDR3 region reads CATSAGPGDSSTDTQYF. The DNA sequence is TGTGCCACCAGTGCCGGCCCCGGGGACAGCAGCACAGATACGCAGTATTTT.